Below are 21 T cell receptor beta chains sequenced from a single sample in a study of T cell responses to AZD1222 COVID-19 vaccine. Sequencing was performed with immunoSEQ multiplex PCR; in TCRdb, only in-frame clones are kept and a portion is missing. The table shows over 95,000 clones, with approximately 90% occurring only once. This sample comprised peripheral blood, obtained on day 0 of AZD1222 vaccination. These receptors were collected from an adult in good health.

This sequence joins TRBV29-1 and TRBJ1-2; D is ambiguous. CDR1 is SQVTM, CDR2 ANQGSEA, per germline. This CDR3 contains 14 residues. Trimming removed 0 bases at V and 7 bases at J, with 15 bases between. As DNA, the CDR3 is TGCAGCGTTGAAGATACGCTTGGGCCCGGTGGCTACACCTTC. Translating gives CSVEDTLGPGGYTF.

The V gene is TRBV23-1, the J gene TRBJ2-3; D not certain. TRBV23-1 is classed as an ORF, of uncertain function. V lost 9 bases and J lost 1, with 5 bases in between. The length of the CDR3 is 11 residues. CDR3 coding DNA: TGCGCCAGTGGGGGCACAGATACGCAGTATTTT. Amino acid sequence: CASGGTDTQYF.

This clone came up a few times. The rearrangement links TRBV7-3 to TRBJ1-1; no clear D gene. The ends were cut back, 1 base at V and 1 base at J, with 4 bases in the middle. The length of the CDR3 is 13 residues. CDR1 is SGHTA, CDR2 FQGTGA, per germline. In DNA, the CDR3 is TGTGCCAGCAGCTTAAATGGGAACACTGAAGCTTTCTTT. Amino acid sequence: CASSLNGNTEAFF.

This clone has only one observation. The rearrangement uses TRBV12-3 or TRBV12-4 and TRBJ1-1; 7 bases map to TRBD1. V trimming: 8 bases; J trimming: 3 bases; junction bases outside the gene matches: 6. The CDR3 is made up of 13 amino acids. The CDR3 DNA sequence: TGTGCCAGCCTTGAGGGGGCGTACACTGAAGCTTTCTTT. Translation gives CASLEGAYTEAFF.

The chain links TRBV19 to TRBJ1-1; D remains unclear. CDR1 and CDR2 from the germline V gene are LNHDA and SQIVND (reference sequence). This CDR3 is built from 14 residues. The V gene lost 3 bases and the J gene lost 11 bases, with 19 bases spanning the gap. The CDR3 here is CASSMAPWVGYAFF. DNA of the CDR3: TGTGCCAGTAGTATGGCCCCTTGGGTAGGGTATGCTTTCTTT. The complete variable domain, with remaining parts taken from reference TRBV19 and TRBJ1-1, reads DGGITQSPKYLFRKEGQNVTLSCEQNLNHDAMYWYRQDPGQGLRLIYYSQIVNDFQKGDIAEGYSVSREKKESFPLTVTSAQKNPTAFYLCASSMAPWVGYAFFGQGTRLTVV.

The chain carries TRBV27 and TRBJ2-7; D may be TRBD2 (6 bases). The germline gives CDR1 MNHEY, CDR2 SMNVEV (reference sequence). The CDR3 extends over 14 amino acids. With 2 bases removed from V and 4 bases from J, the gap between germline ends came to 12 bases. The CDR3 DNA is TGTGCCAGCAGTTTAGGGGGGTCCCTTTACGAGCAGTACTTC. It translates to CASSLGGSLYEQYF.

This clone has a single count. V gene TRBV27 combines with J gene TRBJ2-3; TRBD2 aligns across 7 bases. The CDR3 totals 16 residues. The germline CDR1 and CDR2 sequences are MNHEY and SMNVEV (reference sequence). J gave up 2 bases and V 5 bases, and 10 bases lay outside the gene matches. The CDR3 coding sequence is TGTGCCAGCAGTATGGGACTACCTACCAACACAGATACGCAGTATTTT. Residues: CASSMGLPTNTDTQYF.

In its sample, this clone was seen once. The chain joins TRBV30 to TRBJ2-1; D possibly uses TRBD1 or TRBD2 (5 bases each). This CDR3 is 14 amino acids long. V shed 4 bases and J shed 11 bases, with 21 bases lying between them. Looked up from germline, CDR1 is GTSNPN and CDR2 is SVGIG (reference sequence). CDR3 nucleotides: TGTGCCTGGAAAAGGGGCTTACCGGGGCATCAGCAGTTCTTC. This encodes CAWKRGLPGHQQFF. Together with reference TRBV30 and TRBJ2-1, the CDR3 gives the full variable domain: SQTIHQWPATLVQPVGSPLSLECTVEGTSNPNLYWYRQAAGRGLQLLFYSVGIGQISSEVPQNLSASRPQDRQFILSSKKLLLSDSGFYLCAWKRGLPGHQQFFGPGTRLTVL.

This clone has just one count. J is TRBJ2-1 and V is TRBV6-5; 7 bases are a match to TRBD2. The CDR3 covers 12 residues. Germline CDR1 is MNHEY and CDR2 is SVGAGI. The V gene end was trimmed by 8 bases and the J gene end by 4 bases; junction bases not matched to a gene: 2. The CDR3 protein is CASGEGYNEQFF. The CDR3 region has the DNA TGTGCCAGCGGGGAGGGATACAATGAGCAGTTCTTC.

The chain recombines TRBV7-2 with TRBJ2-3, with TRBD1 matching over 10 bases. Germline CDR1 SGHTA, CDR2 FQGNSA. V dropped 7 bases and J dropped 4; count of bases not matched to a gene: 8. This CDR3 is 15 amino acids long. CDR3 sequence: CASTGQGPRPDTQYF. Here the CDR3 DNA reads TGTGCCAGCACGGGACAGGGGCCGCGGCCAGATACGCAGTATTTT.

This clone has just a few counts. The chain links TRBV5-1 to TRBJ2-5; a weak D match, TRBD1 (6 bases). V was cut by 2 bases and J by 1 base, with 9 bases left in between. CDR3 length equals 14 residues. Germline V gene data show CDR1 as SGHRS and CDR2 as YFSETQ. The CDR3 nucleotides are TGCGCCAGCAGCTTTGACAGGAGCCAAGAGACCCAGTACTTC. Translating it yields CASSFDRSQETQYF. The variable domain in full, with the rest retrieved from reference TRBV5-1 and TRBJ2-5, is KAGVTQTPRYLIKTRGQQVTLSCSPISGHRSVSWYQQTPGQGLQFLFEYFSETQRNKGNFPGRFSGRQFSNSRSEMNVSTLELGDSALYLCASSFDRSQETQYFGPGTRLLVL.

The rearrangement joins TRBV5-1 to TRBJ2-1; 8 nucleotides agree with TRBD2. Trimming cost V 0 bases and J 7 bases; bases outside gene matches: 0. The CDR3 runs 13 residues. CDR1 and CDR2 from the germline V gene are SGHRS and YFSETQ. The CDR3 here is CASSLGLANEQFF. DNA of the CDR3: TGCGCCAGCAGCTTGGGACTAGCGAATGAGCAGTTCTTC.

This chain uses TRBV6-5 with TRBJ1-5; weak D call: TRBD1 (5 bases). With 4 bases removed from V and 3 bases from J, the gap between germline ends came to 10 bases. The germline V gene has CDR1 MNHEY and CDR2 SVGAGI. This CDR3 is built from 14 residues. CDR3 in DNA: TGTGCCAGCAGTTCCTCGACAGACAATCAGCCCCAGCATTTT. Translated: CASSSSTDNQPQHF.

This clone was seen once. V usage is TRBV4-1 and J usage is TRBJ2-1; 8 positions agree with TRBD2. V shed 0 bases, J shed 0 bases, and the junction held 10 bases outside the gene matches. The CDR3 runs 19 residues. From germline, CDR1 is MGHRA and CDR2 YSYEKL. CDR3 DNA: TGCGCCAGCAGCCAAGAAGGCGGCATCGGGGGGGCCTCCTACAATGAGCAGTTCTTC. Encoded protein: CASSQEGGIGGASYNEQFF.

This clone came up once. The chain employs TRBV5-1 and TRBJ2-5; D is tentatively TRBD1 or TRBD2 (7 bases each). The V end was cut by 4 bases, the J end by 6 bases, with 16 bases between. CDR3 length: 14 residues. The germline V gene has CDR1 SGHRS and CDR2 YFSETQ. CDR3 loop: CASSMTGREQTQYF. The CDR3 DNA reads TGCGCCAGCAGCATGACAGGGAGGGAACAGACCCAGTACTTC.

The chain couples TRBV7-2 to TRBJ2-5; D gene unclear. Trimming stripped 5 bases from V and 4 bases from J, with 14 bases between. Germline values: CDR1 SGHTA, CDR2 FQGNSA. This CDR3 is built from 14 residues. Here the CDR3 DNA reads TGTGCCAGCAGCACCTCCTTCTCAACAGAGACCCAGTACTTC. Translation gives CASSTSFSTETQYF. The full variable domain, in which reference TRBV7-2 and TRBJ2-5 provide the parts outside the CDR3, is GAGVSQSPSNKVTEKGKDVELRCDPISGHTALYWYRQSLGQGLEFLIYFQGNSAPDKSGLPSDRFSAERTGGSVSTLTIQRTQQEDSAVYLCASSTSFSTETQYFGPGTRLLVL.

The chain joins TRBV3-1 (or the pseudogene TRBV3-2) to TRBJ2-1, with D maybe TRBD2 (5 bases). Looked up from germline, CDR1 is LGHDT and CDR2 is YNNKEL (reference sequence). V dropped 6 bases and J dropped 5 bases, with 11 bases sitting between them. The CDR3 has 13 amino acids. The CDR3 nucleotides are TGTGCCAGCAGACCCAGCGGCCACAATGAGCAGTTCTTC. Residues: CASRPSGHNEQFF.

The rearrangement joins TRBV7-8 to TRBJ2-1; 14 positions match TRBD2. This CDR3 has 19 residues. J gave up 0 bases and V 5 bases, and 9 bases lay outside the gene matches. CDR1 and CDR2 from the germline V gene are SGHVS and FQNEAQ. This CDR3 is CASSLRTSGGHSSYNEQFF. In DNA form, the CDR3 reads TGTGCCAGCAGCCTCCGGACTAGCGGGGGGCACAGCTCCTACAATGAGCAGTTCTTC.

The chain joins TRBV18 to TRBJ2-7, with D perhaps TRBD1 (6 bases). The CDR3 loop spans 13 amino acids. V dropped 6 bases and J dropped 2 bases, with 11 bases sitting between them. Germline CDR1 KGHSH, CDR2 LQKENI. Here the CDR3 reads CASSKDRAYEQYF. CDR3 bases: TGTGCCAGCTCCAAGGACAGAGCCTACGAGCAGTACTTC. Full variable domain (missing parts from reference TRBV18 and TRBJ2-7): NAGVMQNPRHLVRRRGQEARLRCSPMKGHSHVYWYRQLPEEGLKFMVYLQKENIIDESGMPKERFSAEFPKEGPSILRIQQVVRGDSAAYFCASSKDRAYEQYFGPGTRLTVT.

This chain connects TRBV28 to TRBJ2-3, with D unresolved. The ends were cut back, 3 bases at V and 8 bases at J, with 12 bases in the middle. This CDR3 comprises 13 residues. Germline CDR1 reads MDHEN; CDR2 reads SYDVKM. The CDR3: CASSLVDIGTQYF. CDR3 nucleotides: TGTGCCAGCAGTTTGGTCGACATAGGTACGCAGTATTTT.

The gene calls are TRBV10-3 and TRBJ2-7, with 7 bases lining up with TRBD2. CDR3 length: 15 residues. Trimming cost V 3 bases and J 3 bases; bases outside gene matches: 8. Per germline, CDR1 ENHRY and CDR2 SYGVKD. In DNA form, the CDR3 reads TGTGCCATCAGTGACTCGGGAGGCAGTGACTACGAGCAGTACTTC. Amino acid sequence: CAISDSGGSDYEQYF.